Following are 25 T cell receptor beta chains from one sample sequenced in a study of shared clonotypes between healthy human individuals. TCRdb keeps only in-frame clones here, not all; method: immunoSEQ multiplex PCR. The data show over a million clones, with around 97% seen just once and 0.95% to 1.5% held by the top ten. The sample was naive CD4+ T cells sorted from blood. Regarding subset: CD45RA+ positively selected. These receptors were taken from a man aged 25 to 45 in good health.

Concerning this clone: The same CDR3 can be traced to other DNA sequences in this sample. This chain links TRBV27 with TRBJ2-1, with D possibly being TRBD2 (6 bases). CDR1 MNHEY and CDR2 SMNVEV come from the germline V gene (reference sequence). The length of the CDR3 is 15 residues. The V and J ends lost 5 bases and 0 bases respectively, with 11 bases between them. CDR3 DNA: TGTGCCAGCAGTAGCGGGCGCAGCTCCTACAATGAGCAGTTCTTC. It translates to CASSSGRSSYNEQFF.

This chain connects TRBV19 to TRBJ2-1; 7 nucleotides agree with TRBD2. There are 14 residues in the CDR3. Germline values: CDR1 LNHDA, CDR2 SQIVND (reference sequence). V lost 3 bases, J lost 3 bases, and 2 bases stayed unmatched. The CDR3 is CASSIGGGYNEQFF. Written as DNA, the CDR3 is TGTGCCAGTAGTATTGGCGGGGGCTACAATGAGCAGTTCTTC.

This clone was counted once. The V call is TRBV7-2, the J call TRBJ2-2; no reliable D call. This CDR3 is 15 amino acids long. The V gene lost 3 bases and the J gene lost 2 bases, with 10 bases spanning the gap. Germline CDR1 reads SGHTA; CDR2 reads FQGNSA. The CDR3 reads CASSFFSSNTGELFF. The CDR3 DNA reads TGTGCCAGCAGCTTTTTCAGTTCTAACACCGGGGAGCTGTTTTTT.

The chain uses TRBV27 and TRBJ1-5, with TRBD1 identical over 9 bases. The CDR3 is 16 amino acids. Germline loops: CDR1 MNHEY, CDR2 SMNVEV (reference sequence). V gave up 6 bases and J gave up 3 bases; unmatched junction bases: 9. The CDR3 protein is CASRPRTGVDNQPQHF. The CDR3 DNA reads TGTGCCAGCAGACCAAGGACAGGGGTAGACAATCAGCCCCAGCATTTT.

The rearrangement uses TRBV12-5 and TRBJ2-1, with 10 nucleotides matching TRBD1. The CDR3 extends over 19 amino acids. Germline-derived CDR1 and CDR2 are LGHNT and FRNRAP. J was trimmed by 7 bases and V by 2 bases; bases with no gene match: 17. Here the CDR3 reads CASGLFLSGGTGAGNEQFF. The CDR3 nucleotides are TGTGCTAGTGGTTTGTTCCTCAGCGGAGGGACAGGGGCTGGAAATGAGCAGTTCTTC. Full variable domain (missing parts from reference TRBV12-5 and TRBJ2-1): DARVTQTPRHKVTEMGQEVTMRCQPILGHNTVFWYRQTMMQGLELLAYFRNRAPLDDSGMPKDRFSAEMPDATLATLKIQPSEPRDSAVYFCASGLFLSGGTGAGNEQFFGPGTRLTVL.

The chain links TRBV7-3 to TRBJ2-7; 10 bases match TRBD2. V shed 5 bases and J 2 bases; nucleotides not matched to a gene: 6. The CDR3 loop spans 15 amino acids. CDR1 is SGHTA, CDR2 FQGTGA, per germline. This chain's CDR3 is CASSPLAGGAYEQYF. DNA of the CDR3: TGTGCCAGCAGCCCTTTAGCGGGAGGCGCCTACGAGCAGTACTTC.

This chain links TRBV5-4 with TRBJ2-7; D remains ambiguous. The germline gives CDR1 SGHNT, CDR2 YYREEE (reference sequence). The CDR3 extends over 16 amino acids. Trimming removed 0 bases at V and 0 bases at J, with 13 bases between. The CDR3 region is CASSLEGSRSSYEQYF. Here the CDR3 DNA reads TGTGCCAGCAGCTTGGAGGGTAGCAGGAGCTCCTACGAGCAGTACTTC.

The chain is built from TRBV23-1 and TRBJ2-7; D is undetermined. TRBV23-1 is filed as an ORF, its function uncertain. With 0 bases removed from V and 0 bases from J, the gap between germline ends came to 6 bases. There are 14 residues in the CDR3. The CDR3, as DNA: TGCGCCAGCAGTCAATCCGAAAACTCCTACGAGCAGTACTTC. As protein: CASSQSENSYEQYF.

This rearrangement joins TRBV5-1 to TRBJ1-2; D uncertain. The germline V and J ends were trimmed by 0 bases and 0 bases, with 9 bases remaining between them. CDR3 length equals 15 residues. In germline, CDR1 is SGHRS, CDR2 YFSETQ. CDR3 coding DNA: TGCGCCAGCAGCTTGGCCGACAACGCTAACTATGGCTACACCTTC. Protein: CASSLADNANYGYTF.

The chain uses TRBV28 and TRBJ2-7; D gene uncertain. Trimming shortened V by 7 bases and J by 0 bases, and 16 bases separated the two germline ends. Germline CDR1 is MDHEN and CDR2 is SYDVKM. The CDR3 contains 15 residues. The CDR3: CASKTLRKSSYEQYF. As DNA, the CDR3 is TGTGCCAGCAAGACTTTGCGGAAAAGCTCCTACGAGCAGTACTTC. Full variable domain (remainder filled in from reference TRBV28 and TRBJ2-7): DVKVTQSSRYLVKRTGEKVFLECVQDMDHENMFWYRQDPGLGLRLIYFSYDVKMKEKGDIPEGYSVSREKKERFSLILESASTNQTSMYLCASKTLRKSSYEQYFGPGTRLTVT.

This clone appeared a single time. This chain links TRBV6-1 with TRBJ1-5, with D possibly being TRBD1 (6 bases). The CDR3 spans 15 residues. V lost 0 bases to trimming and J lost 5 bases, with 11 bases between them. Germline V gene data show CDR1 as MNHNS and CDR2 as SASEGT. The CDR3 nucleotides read TGTGCCAGCAGTGAAGCGGGGGACACTTATCAGCCCCAGCATTTT. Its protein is CASSEAGDTYQPQHF.

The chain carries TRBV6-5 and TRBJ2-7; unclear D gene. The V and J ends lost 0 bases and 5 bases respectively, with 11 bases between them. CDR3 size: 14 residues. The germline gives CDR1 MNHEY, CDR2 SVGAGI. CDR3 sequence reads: CASSYSTIGNEQYF. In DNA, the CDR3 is TGTGCCAGCAGTTACTCAACAATAGGGAACGAGCAGTACTTC.

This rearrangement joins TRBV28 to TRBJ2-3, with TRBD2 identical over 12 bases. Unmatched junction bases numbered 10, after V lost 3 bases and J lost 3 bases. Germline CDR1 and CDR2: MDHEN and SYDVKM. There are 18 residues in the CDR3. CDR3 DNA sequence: TGTGCCAGCAGTTTTGGGGCTAGCGGGAGGGCCTTGACAGATACGCAGTATTTT. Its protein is CASSFGASGRALTDTQYF.

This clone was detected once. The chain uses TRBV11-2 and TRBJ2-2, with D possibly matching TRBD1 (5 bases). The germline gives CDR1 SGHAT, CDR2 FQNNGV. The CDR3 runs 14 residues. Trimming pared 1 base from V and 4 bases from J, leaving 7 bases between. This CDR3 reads CASSLAGITGELFF. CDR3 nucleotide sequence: TGTGCCAGCAGCTTAGCAGGGATCACCGGGGAGCTGTTTTTT.

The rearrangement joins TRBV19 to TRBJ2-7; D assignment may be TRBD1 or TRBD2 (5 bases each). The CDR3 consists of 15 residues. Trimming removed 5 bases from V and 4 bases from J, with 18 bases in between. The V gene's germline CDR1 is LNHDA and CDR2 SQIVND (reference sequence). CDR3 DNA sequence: TGTGCCAGTAGTGGGGGTGGGGTTATGGTATACGAGCAGTACTTC. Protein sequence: CASSGGGVMVYEQYF.

CDR3 loop: CSVRWLAISYEQYF. The DNA for the CDR3 is TGCAGCGTTCGATGGCTAGCGATTTCCTACGAGCAGTACTTC. The chain links TRBV29-1 to TRBJ2-7; tentative D call: TRBD2 (6 bases). Trimming pared 5 bases from V and 1 base from J, leaving 15 bases between. The CDR3 has 14 amino acids. Looked up from germline, CDR1 is SQVTM and CDR2 is ANQGSEA.

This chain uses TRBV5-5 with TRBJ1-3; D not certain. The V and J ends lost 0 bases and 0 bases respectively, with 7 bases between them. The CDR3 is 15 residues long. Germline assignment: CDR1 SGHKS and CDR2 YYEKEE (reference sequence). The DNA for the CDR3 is TGTGCCAGCAGCTTGGCCATAGGCTCTGGAAACACCATATATTTT. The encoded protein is CASSLAIGSGNTIYF.

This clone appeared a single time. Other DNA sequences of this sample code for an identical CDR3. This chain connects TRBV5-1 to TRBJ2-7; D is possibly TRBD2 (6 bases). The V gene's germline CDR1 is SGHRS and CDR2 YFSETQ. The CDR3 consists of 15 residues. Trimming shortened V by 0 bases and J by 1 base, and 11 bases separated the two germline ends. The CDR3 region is CASSLAPGLSYEQYF. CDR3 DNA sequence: TGCGCCAGCAGCTTGGCACCGGGACTGTCCTACGAGCAGTACTTC.

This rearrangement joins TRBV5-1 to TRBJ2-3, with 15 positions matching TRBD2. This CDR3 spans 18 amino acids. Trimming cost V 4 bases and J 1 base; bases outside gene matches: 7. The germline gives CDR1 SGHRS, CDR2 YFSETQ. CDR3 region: CASSIGTSGRLGTDTQYF. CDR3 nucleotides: TGCGCCAGCAGCATTGGGACTAGCGGGAGGCTGGGCACAGATACGCAGTATTTT.

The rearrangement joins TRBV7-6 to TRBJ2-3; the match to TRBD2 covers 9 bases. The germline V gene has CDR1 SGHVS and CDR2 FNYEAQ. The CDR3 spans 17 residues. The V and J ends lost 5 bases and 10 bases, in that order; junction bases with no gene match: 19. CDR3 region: CASSPPSRGRGNGPQYF. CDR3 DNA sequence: TGTGCCAGCAGCCCCCCATCGCGCGGGAGGGGCAACGGTCCGCAGTATTTT.

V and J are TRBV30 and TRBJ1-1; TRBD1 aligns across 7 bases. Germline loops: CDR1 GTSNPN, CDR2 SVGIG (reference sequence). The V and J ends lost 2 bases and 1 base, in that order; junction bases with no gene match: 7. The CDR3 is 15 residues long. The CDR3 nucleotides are TGTGCCTGGAGTCCCCCACAGGGGAGGAACACTGAAGCTTTCTTT. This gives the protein CAWSPPQGRNTEAFF.

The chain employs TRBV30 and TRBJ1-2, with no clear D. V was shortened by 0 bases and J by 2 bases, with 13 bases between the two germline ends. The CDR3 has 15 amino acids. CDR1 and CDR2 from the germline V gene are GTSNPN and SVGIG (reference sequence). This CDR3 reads CAWSVSRTLNYGYTF. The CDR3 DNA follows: TGTGCCTGGAGTGTATCCCGGACCTTGAACTATGGCTACACCTTC.

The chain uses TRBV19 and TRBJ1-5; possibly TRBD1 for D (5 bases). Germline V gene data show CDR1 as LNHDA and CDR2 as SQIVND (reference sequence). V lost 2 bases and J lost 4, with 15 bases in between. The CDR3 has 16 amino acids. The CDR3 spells CASSIRAGSGNQPQHF. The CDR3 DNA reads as TGTGCCAGTAGTATAAGGGCAGGGAGTGGAAATCAGCCCCAGCATTTT.

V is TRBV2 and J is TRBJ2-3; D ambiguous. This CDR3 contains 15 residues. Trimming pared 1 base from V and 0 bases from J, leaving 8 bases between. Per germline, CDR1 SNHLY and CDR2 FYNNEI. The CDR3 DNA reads TGTGCCAGCAGTGAAGACGGGCCTAGCACAGATACGCAGTATTTT. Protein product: CASSEDGPSTDTQYF. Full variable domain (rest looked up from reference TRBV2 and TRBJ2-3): EPEVTQTPSHQVTQMGQEVILRCVPISNHLYFYWYRQILGQKVEFLVSFYNNEISEKSEIFDDQFSVERPDGSNFTLKIRSTKLEDSAMYFCASSEDGPSTDTQYFGPGTRLTVL.

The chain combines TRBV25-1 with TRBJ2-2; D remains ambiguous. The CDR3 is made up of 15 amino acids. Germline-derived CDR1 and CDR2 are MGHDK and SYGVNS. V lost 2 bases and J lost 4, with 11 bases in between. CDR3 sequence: CASSELAEPTGELFF. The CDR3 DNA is TGTGCCAGCAGTGAACTGGCGGAGCCCACCGGGGAGCTGTTTTTT.